A single sample gave rise to the 29 T cell receptor beta chains below, sequenced in a study of OX40 agonist ivuxolimab in advanced cancers. Sequencing used immunoSEQ multiplex PCR; TCRdb keeps in-frame clones, though not all of them. The sample holds some 60,000 clones; roughly 86% are singletons and the top ten take around 0.99%. Sequencing used CD4+ or CD8+ T cells sorted from blood, obtained in a trial of the OX40 agonist ivuxolimab. These receptor sequences come from an adult with an advanced solid tumor such as melanoma, head and neck, liver or kidney cancer.

This clone showed up just once. This chain connects TRBV4-3 to TRBJ2-2, with a weak D call TRBD2 (6 bases). CDR1 is LGHNA, CDR2 YSLEER, per germline. The length of the CDR3 is 15 residues. The germline V and J ends were trimmed by 2 bases and 5 bases, with 12 bases remaining between them. The CDR3 reads CASSQRSAGTGELFF. CDR3 DNA sequence: TGCGCCAGCAGCCAAAGGTCGGCGGGGACCGGGGAGCTGTTTTTT.

The chain links TRBV10-3 to TRBJ1-5; D not certain. The CDR3 is made up of 15 amino acids. The germline V gene encodes CDR1 ENHRY and CDR2 SYGVKD. The V end lost 2 bases, the J end lost 1 base, and 9 bases lay between the germline ends. CDR3 coding DNA: TGTGCCATCAGTGAGGCGGCCGGGAGCAATCAGCCCCAGCATTTT. It codes for CAISEAAGSNQPQHF.

The rearrangement joins TRBV28 to TRBJ1-2; 8 bases are a match to TRBD1. Germline-derived CDR1 and CDR2 are MDHEN and SYDVKM. Losses at the gene ends were 6 bases for V and 0 bases for J; bases not matched to a gene: 15. The CDR3 is 18 amino acids. CDR3 residues: CASRTGTGRTRTNYGYTF. For the CDR3, the DNA is TGTGCCAGCAGGACAGGGACAGGACGGACGAGGACTAACTATGGCTACACCTTC.

J is TRBJ1-1 and V is TRBV18; TRBD1 aligns across 11 bases. The V and J ends lost 3 bases and 4 bases, in that order; junction bases with no gene match: 1. Germline lookup yields CDR1 KGHSH and CDR2 LQKENI. This CDR3 has 14 residues. DNA of the CDR3: TGTGCCAGCTCACCGGGACAGGGGGGCACTGAAGCTTTCTTT. It is translated as CASSPGQGGTEAFF.

The rearrangement joins TRBV5-1 to TRBJ1-5; TRBD1 matches at 10 bases. In germline, CDR1 is SGHRS, CDR2 YFSETQ. J lost 3 bases, V lost 0 bases, and 0 bases had no gene match. CDR3 length equals 15 residues. The CDR3 here is CASSLGQGANQPQHF. CDR3 in DNA: TGCGCCAGCAGCTTGGGACAGGGGGCCAATCAGCCCCAGCATTTT. Complete variable domain (other parts from reference TRBV5-1 and TRBJ1-5): KAGVTQTPRYLIKTRGQQVTLSCSPISGHRSVSWYQQTPGQGLQFLFEYFSETQRNKGNFPGRFSGRQFSNSRSEMNVSTLELGDSALYLCASSLGQGANQPQHFGDGTRLSIL.

The V gene is TRBV5-1, the J gene TRBJ2-4; the D gene could be TRBD1 or TRBD2 (6 bases each). Trimming left V 3 bases short and J 4 bases short, with 17 bases between. The CDR3 length is 16 residues. Germline V gene lookup returns CDR1 SGHRS and CDR2 YFSETQ. DNA of the CDR3: TGCGCCAGCAGCTCCCTAGCCCCGGGGGCTAAAAACATTCAGTACTTC. Translated: CASSSLAPGAKNIQYF.

The gene calls are TRBV19 and TRBJ1-1; D is unresolved. The V and J ends lost 5 bases and 5 bases respectively, with 18 bases between them. CDR3 length: 15 amino acids. Germline CDR1 is LNHDA and CDR2 is SQIVND (reference sequence). This chain's CDR3 is CASSQGKGLWTEAFF. For the CDR3, the DNA is TGTGCCAGTAGTCAAGGAAAGGGTTTGTGGACTGAAGCTTTCTTT.

This clone counts as medium-sized. In DNA, the CDR3 is TGTGCCAGCAAACTTAATAGCGGGAGTACCGGGGAGCTGTTTTTT. This translates into CASKLNSGSTGELFF. J is TRBJ2-2 and V is TRBV2, with 9 nucleotides matching TRBD2. V shed 7 bases, J shed 5 bases, and the junction held 8 bases outside the gene matches. Germline V CDR1 and CDR2: SNHLY, FYNNEI. The CDR3 sequence is 15 residues long.

The chain is built from TRBV10-1 and TRBJ2-5, with 11 bases that match TRBD2. The J segment lost 2 bases and the V segment lost 6 bases, leaving 5 bases of the junction unmatched. CDR1 is WNHNN and CDR2 is SYGVQD in the germline V gene (reference sequence). The CDR3 extends over 15 amino acids. CDR3 DNA: TGCGCCAGCAGCCTAGCGGGAGGAGGTCAAGAGACCCAGTACTTC. Translated, it gives CASSLAGGGQETQYF.

This chain connects TRBV7-9 to TRBJ1-3, with TRBD1 as a possible D gene (5 bases). There are 17 residues in the CDR3. Germline V gene lookup returns CDR1 SEHNR and CDR2 FQNEAQ (reference sequence). Trimming took 1 base from V and 0 from J, leaving 13 bases between them. This chain's CDR3 is CASSLGQTLSSGNTIYF. CDR3 DNA: TGTGCCAGCAGCTTAGGACAGACCCTAAGCTCTGGAAACACCATATATTTT.

The chain has TRBV27 and TRBJ2-7, with a weak D call TRBD1 (5 bases). V lost 0 bases and J lost 0, with 12 bases in between. The CDR3 extends over 16 amino acids. CDR1 and CDR2 from the germline V gene are MNHEY and SMNVEV (reference sequence). DNA of the CDR3: TGTGCCAGCAGTTTATCTAGCCAGGGAATCTCCTACGAGCAGTACTTC. It is translated as CASSLSSQGISYEQYF.

The genes are TRBV2 and TRBJ2-5; tentatively, D is TRBD1 (5 bases). The CDR3 sequence is 15 residues long. Germline CDR1 SNHLY, CDR2 FYNNEI. Trimming removed 4 bases at V and 0 bases at J, with 12 bases between. CDR3 residues: CASSVYQGYQETQYF. The CDR3 DNA follows: TGTGCCAGCAGTGTTTATCAGGGCTACCAAGAGACCCAGTACTTC.

The chain uses TRBV28 and TRBJ1-2; D uncertain. Between the trimmed V and J ends, which lost 7 bases and 4 bases, there was a span of 13 bases. The CDR3 contains 13 residues. Germline V gives CDR1 MDHEN, CDR2 SYDVKM. The CDR3 DNA reads as TGTGCCAGCACCCCTTCAGGACTCTATGGCTACACCTTC. It is translated as CASTPSGLYGYTF.

V is TRBV27 and J is TRBJ2-5, with TRBD2 matching 7 bases. Per the germline V gene, CDR1 is MNHEY and CDR2 is SMNVEV (reference sequence). CDR3 length: 15 amino acids. Trimming took 4 bases from V and 9 from J; bases not matched to a gene: 14. The CDR3, as DNA: TGTGCCAGCAGTTCGCTACTCAGCGGGATCGTTTCCCAGTACTTC. It encodes CASSSLLSGIVSQYF.

This clone was found a few times. The chain couples TRBV28 to TRBJ1-2; a possible D gene is TRBD1 (6 bases). CDR3 length equals 14 residues. Trimming took off 6 bases at V and 2 bases at J, with 13 bases between the two ends. Germline values: CDR1 MDHEN, CDR2 SYDVKM. The DNA of the CDR3 is TGTGCCAGCAGCCCTCCAACAGGGAACTATGGCTACACCTTC. The encoded protein is CASSPPTGNYGYTF.

V gene TRBV19 combines with J gene TRBJ2-3; no firm D call. V was clipped by 4 bases and J by 5 bases, with 7 bases between them. Germline V lookup: CDR1 LNHDA, CDR2 SQIVND (reference sequence). The CDR3 covers 12 residues. In nucleotides, the CDR3 is TGTGCCAGTAGTAGGATGGGAGATACGCAGTATTTT. This translates into CASSRMGDTQYF. Full variable domain (missing parts from reference TRBV19 and TRBJ2-3): DGGITQSPKYLFRKEGQNVTLSCEQNLNHDAMYWYRQDPGQGLRLIYYSQIVNDFQKGDIAEGYSVSREKKESFPLTVTSAQKNPTAFYLCASSRMGDTQYFGPGTRLTVL.

This sequence joins TRBV10-3 and TRBJ2-2; 7 positions agree with TRBD2. The V and J ends lost 6 bases and 3 bases, in that order; junction bases with no gene match: 1. This CDR3 comprises 13 residues. Germline V gene data show CDR1 as ENHRY and CDR2 as SYGVKD. In DNA form, the CDR3 reads TGTGCCATCAGGGGAGGGGACACCGGGGAGCTGTTTTTT. This codes for CAIRGGDTGELFF.

This clone was detected only a few times. The V gene is TRBV7-2, the J gene TRBJ1-5, with 8 bases identical to TRBD1. CDR3 length: 14 residues. V was clipped by 2 bases and J by 7 bases; unmatched bases: 4. CDR1 and CDR2 from the germline V gene are SGHTA and FQGNSA. The CDR3: CASSLTGQGQPQHF. The DNA of the CDR3 is TGTGCCAGCAGCTTAACAGGACAGGGCCAGCCCCAGCATTTT.

The genes are TRBV5-6 and TRBJ1-6, with D uncertain. CDR1 and CDR2 from the germline V gene are SGHDT and YYEEEE. The CDR3 contains 14 residues. Trimming cost V 2 bases and J 10 bases, with 13 bases left between them. CDR3: CASSFVSGGSPLHF. Here the CDR3 DNA reads TGTGCCAGCAGCTTCGTCAGCGGCGGGTCACCCCTCCACTTT.

The rearrangement uses TRBV7-2 and TRBJ2-7; possibly TRBD2 for D (7 bases). Trimming shortened V by 7 bases and J by 2 bases, and 15 bases separated the two germline ends. Germline CDR1 and CDR2: SGHTA and FQGNSA. The CDR3 sequence is 14 residues long. CDR3 sequence reads: CASTLLGGAYEQYF. DNA of the CDR3: TGTGCCAGCACCCTGTTAGGGGGGGCCTACGAGCAGTACTTC.

The chain has TRBV5-8 and TRBJ1-1; D is unresolved. Germline CDR1 reads SGHTS; CDR2 reads YDEGEE. V was shortened by 0 bases and J by 0 bases, with 9 bases between the two germline ends. The CDR3 covers 15 residues. The CDR3 here is CASSLEGSVNTEAFF. DNA for the CDR3: TGTGCCAGCAGCTTGGAAGGGAGCGTGAACACTGAAGCTTTCTTT.

The rearrangement uses TRBV7-8 and TRBJ1-2; possible D gene TRBD1, 6 bases. Germline lookup yields CDR1 SGHVS and CDR2 FQNEAQ. This CDR3 has 14 residues. V dropped 4 bases and J dropped 10 bases, with 19 bases sitting between them. This CDR3 reads CASSYRTEWSDYTF. In nucleotides, the CDR3 is TGTGCCAGCAGCTACCGGACAGAATGGAGTGACTACACCTTC.

The V call is TRBV5-1, the J call TRBJ1-2, with 8 bases identical to TRBD1. In germline, CDR1 is SGHRS, CDR2 YFSETQ. The ends lost 5 bases at V and 6 bases at J; junction bases unmatched: 6. This CDR3 comprises 13 residues. CDR3 in amino acids: CASRQGAQDGYTF. The CDR3 bases are TGCGCCAGCAGGCAGGGGGCGCAAGATGGCTACACCTTC.

This clone was seen a single time. The chain links TRBV2 to TRBJ1-1; D is unclear. This CDR3 is built from 13 residues. Germline CDR1 SNHLY, CDR2 FYNNEI. V lost 6 bases, J lost 1 base, and 9 bases lay in between. The CDR3 nucleotides are TGTGCCAGCAGGAGAGAAGAGAACACTGAAGCTTTCTTT. Encoded protein: CASRREENTEAFF. Based on the CDR3 plus reference TRBV2 and TRBJ1-1, the full variable domain is EPEVTQTPSHQVTQMGQEVILRCVPISNHLYFYWYRQILGQKVEFLVSFYNNEISEKSEIFDDQFSVERPDGSNFTLKIRSTKLEDSAMYFCASRREENTEAFFGQGTRLTVV.

This clone has just a few counts. The CDR3 DNA reads TGTGCCTGGAGTGGATGGACCCAAGAGACCCAGTACTTC. Translated: CAWSGWTQETQYF. J is TRBJ2-5 and V is TRBV30, with D uncertain. The CDR3 has 13 amino acids. The V gene's germline CDR1 is GTSNPN and CDR2 SVGIG (reference sequence). The V gene lost 1 base and the J gene lost 1 base, with 7 bases spanning the gap. Together with reference TRBV30 and TRBJ2-5, the CDR3 gives the full variable domain: SQTIHQWPATLVQPVGSPLSLECTVEGTSNPNLYWYRQAAGRGLQLLFYSVGIGQISSEVPQNLSASRPQDRQFILSSKKLLLSDSGFYLCAWSGWTQETQYFGPGTRLLVL.

This chain's CDR3 is CASSVDRNSAKLFF. DNA of the CDR3: TGTGCCAGCAGTGTGGACAGAAACTCTGCGAAACTGTTTTTT. The rearrangement joins TRBV6-5 to TRBJ1-4; weak D call: TRBD1 (6 bases). Trimming removed 5 bases from V and 11 bases from J, with 18 bases in between. The V gene's germline CDR1 is MNHEY and CDR2 SVGAGI. The CDR3 contains 14 residues.

About this clone: The sample contains more than one DNA sequence encoding this CDR3. V and J are TRBV27 and TRBJ1-4; 9 positions agree with TRBD1. The CDR3 runs 15 residues. The germline V gene has CDR1 MNHEY and CDR2 SMNVEV (reference sequence). The ends lost 5 bases at V and 8 bases at J; junction bases unmatched: 9. Here the CDR3 reads CASSQTGQGREKLFF. The CDR3 DNA reads TGTGCCAGCAGTCAGACGGGACAGGGCAGGGAAAAACTGTTTTTT.

The chain uses TRBV5-5 and TRBJ2-7, with TRBD1 matching 9 bases. The CDR3 sequence is 15 residues long. The J segment lost 2 bases and the V segment lost 4 bases, leaving 7 bases of the junction unmatched. CDR1 and CDR2 from the germline V gene are SGHKS and YYEKEE (reference sequence). CDR3 DNA: TGTGCCAGCAGCAGGGACAGGGCCTCGGCCTACGAGCAGTACTTC. It is translated as CASSRDRASAYEQYF. Filled out from reference TRBV5-5 and TRBJ2-7, the complete variable domain reads DAGVTQSPTHLIKTRGQQVTLRCSPISGHKSVSWYQQVLGQGPQFIFQYYEKEERGRGNFPDRFSARQFPNYSSELNVNALLLGDSALYLCASSRDRASAYEQYFGPGTRLTVT.

As regards this clone: One end of the junction does not line up with germline, which may come from a read error. The V gene is TRBV19, the J gene TRBJ2-7; 8 nucleotides line up with TRBD2. The CDR3 is 14 residues long. The germline gives CDR1 LNHDA, CDR2 SQIVND (reference sequence). The DNA for the CDR3 is TGTGCCAGCCGAAGCGGGAGAAGGGGGTGGGACTTGTTCTTC. Translating it yields CASRSGRRGWDLFF.